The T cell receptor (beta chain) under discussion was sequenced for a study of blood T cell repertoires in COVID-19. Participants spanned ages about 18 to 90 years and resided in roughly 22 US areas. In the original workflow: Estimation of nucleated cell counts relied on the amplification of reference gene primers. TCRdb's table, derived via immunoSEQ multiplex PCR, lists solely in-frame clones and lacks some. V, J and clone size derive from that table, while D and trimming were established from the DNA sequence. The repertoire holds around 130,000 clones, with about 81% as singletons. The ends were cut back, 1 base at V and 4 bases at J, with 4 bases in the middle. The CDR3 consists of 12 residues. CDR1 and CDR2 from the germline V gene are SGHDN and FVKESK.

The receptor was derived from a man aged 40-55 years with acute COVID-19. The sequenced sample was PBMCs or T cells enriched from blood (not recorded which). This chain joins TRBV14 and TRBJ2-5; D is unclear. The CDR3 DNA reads TGTGCCAGCAGCCAAGCTTCAGAGACCCAGTACTTC. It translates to CASSQASETQYF.